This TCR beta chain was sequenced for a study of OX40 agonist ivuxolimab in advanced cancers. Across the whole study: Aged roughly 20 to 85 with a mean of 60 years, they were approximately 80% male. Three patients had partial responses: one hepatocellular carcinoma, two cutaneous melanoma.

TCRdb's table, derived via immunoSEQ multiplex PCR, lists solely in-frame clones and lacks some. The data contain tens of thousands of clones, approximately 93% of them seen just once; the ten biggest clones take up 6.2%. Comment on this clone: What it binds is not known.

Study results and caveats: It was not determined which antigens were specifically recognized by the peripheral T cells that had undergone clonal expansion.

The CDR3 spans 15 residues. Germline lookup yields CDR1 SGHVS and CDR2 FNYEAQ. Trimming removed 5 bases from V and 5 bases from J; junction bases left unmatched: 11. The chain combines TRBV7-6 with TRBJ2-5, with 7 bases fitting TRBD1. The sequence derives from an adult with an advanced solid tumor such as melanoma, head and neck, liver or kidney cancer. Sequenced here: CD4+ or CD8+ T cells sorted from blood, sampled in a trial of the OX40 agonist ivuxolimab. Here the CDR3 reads CASSPDGRGRETQYF. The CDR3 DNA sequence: TGTGCCAGCAGCCCCGATGGTAGGGGGCGGGAGACCCAGTACTTC. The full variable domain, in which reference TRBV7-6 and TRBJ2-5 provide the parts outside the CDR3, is GAGVSQSPRYKVTKRGQDVALRCDPISGHVSLYWYRQALGQGPEFLTYFNYEAQQDKSGLPNDRFSAERPEGSISTLTIQRTEQRDSAMYRCASSPDGRGRETQYFGPGTRLLVL.